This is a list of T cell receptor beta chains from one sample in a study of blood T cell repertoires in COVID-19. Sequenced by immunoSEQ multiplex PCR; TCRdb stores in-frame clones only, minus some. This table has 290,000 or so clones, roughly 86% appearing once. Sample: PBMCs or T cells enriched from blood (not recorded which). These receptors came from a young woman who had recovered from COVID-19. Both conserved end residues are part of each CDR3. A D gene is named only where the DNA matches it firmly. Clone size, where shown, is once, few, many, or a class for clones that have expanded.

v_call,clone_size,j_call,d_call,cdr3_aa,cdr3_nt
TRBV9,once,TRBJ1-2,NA,CASSAPGETGGYTF,TGTGCCAGCAGCGCCCCAGGGGAAACGGGTGGCTACACCTTC
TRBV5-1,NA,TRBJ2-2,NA,CVSSLVPGNTGELFF,TGCGTCAGCAGCTTGGTTCCAGGGAACACCGGGGAGCTGTTTTTT
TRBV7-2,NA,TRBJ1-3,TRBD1,CASSWDRDGNTIYF,TGTGCCAGCAGTTGGGACAGGGACGGAAACACCATATATTTT
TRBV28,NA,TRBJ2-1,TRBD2,CASRGLPSGSYNEQFF,TGTGCCAGCAGGGGACTTCCTAGCGGCTCCTACAATGAGCAGTTCTTC
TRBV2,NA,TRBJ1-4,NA,CASNRDSREEKLFF,TGTGCCAGCAACCGGGACTCCCGGGAGGAAAAACTGTTTTTT
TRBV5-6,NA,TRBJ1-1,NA,CASSLGWRAASTEAFF,TGTGCCAGCAGCTTAGGTTGGAGGGCCGCTTCCACTGAAGCTTTCTTT
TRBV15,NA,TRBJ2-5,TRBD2,CATSRRGLAGVYAITETQYF,TGTGCCACCAGCAGAAGAGGACTAGCGGGAGTATATGCAATAACGGAGACCCAGTACTTC
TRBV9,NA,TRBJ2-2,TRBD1,CASSVGTGARTGELFF,TGTGCCAGCAGCGTAGGGACAGGGGCGCGGACCGGGGAGCTGTTTTTT
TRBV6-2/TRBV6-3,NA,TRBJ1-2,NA,CASSPRALHTYHTF,TGTGCCAGCAGTCCGCGGGCACTACACACTTACCACACCTTC
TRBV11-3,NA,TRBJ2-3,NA,CASSPRSVEDTQYF,TGTGCCAGCAGCCCCAGGTCCGTTGAGGATACGCAGTATTTT
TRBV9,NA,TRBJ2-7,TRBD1,CASSPTDRAVKQYF,TGTGCCAGCAGCCCGACAGACAGGGCTGTCAAGCAGTACTTC
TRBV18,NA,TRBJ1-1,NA,CASSPRSSGAGTEAFF,TGTGCCAGCTCACCTCGATCCTCAGGGGCTGGAACTGAAGCTTTCTTT
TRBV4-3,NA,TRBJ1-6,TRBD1,CASSLNRGGDNSPLHF,TGCGCCAGCAGCCTAAACAGGGGAGGCGATAATTCACCCCTCCACTTT
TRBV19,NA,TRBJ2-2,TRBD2,CASGTSANTGELFF,TGTGCCAGCGGGACTAGCGCGAACACCGGGGAGCTGTTTTTT
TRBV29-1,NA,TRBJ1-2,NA,CSVEQGANYGYTF,TGCAGCGTTGAACAAGGGGCTAACTATGGCTACACCTTC
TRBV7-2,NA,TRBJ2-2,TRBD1,CASSLALGTARELFF,TGTGCCAGCAGCTTAGCCCTCGGGACAGCCCGGGAGCTGTTTTTT
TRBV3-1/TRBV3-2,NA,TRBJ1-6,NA,CASGGADSPLHF,TGTGCCAGCGGAGGCGCGGATTCACCCCTCCACTTT
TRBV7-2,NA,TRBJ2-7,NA,CASSLASERYEQYF,TGTGCCAGCAGCTTAGCTAGCGAGCGCTACGAGCAGTACTTC
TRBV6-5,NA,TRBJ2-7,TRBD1,CASSLSGTGSYEQYF,TGTGCCAGCAGTCTCTCCGGGACAGGGTCCTACGAGCAGTACTTC
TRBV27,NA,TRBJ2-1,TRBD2,CASSPLAGGENEQFF,TGTGCCAGCAGTCCGCTAGCGGGGGGGGAAAACGAGCAGTTCTTC
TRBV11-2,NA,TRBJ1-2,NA,CASSLGPQEKVYGYTF,TGTGCCAGCAGCTTGGGGCCACAGGAGAAAGTCTATGGCTACACCTTC
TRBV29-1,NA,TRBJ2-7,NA,CSVEGLTLREQYF,TGCAGCGTGGAAGGACTAACCCTACGGGAGCAGTACTTC
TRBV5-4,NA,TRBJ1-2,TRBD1,CASSSPTGGFLSGYTF,TGTGCCAGCAGTAGCCCGACAGGGGGTTTCCTCTCTGGCTACACCTTC
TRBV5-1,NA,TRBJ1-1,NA,CASSLDRVAANTEAFF,TGCGCCAGCAGCTTGGACAGGGTAGCCGCGAACACTGAAGCTTTCTTT
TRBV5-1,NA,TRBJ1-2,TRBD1,CASSLARTGGGYTF,TGCGCCAGCAGCTTGGCCAGGACAGGGGGTGGCTACACCTTC
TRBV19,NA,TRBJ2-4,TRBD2,CASSMSGGVENIQYF,TGTGCCAGTAGTATGAGCGGGGGGGTAGAAAACATTCAGTACTTC
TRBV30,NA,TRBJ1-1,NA,CAWRLGVNTEAFF,TGTGCCTGGAGGTTAGGAGTGAACACTGAAGCTTTCTTT
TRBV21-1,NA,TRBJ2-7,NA,CASSSNPAKLAGVYEQYF,TGTGCCAGCAGCTCCAATCCGGCGAAGCTAGCGGGAGTATACGAGCAGTACTTC
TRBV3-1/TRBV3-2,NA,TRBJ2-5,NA,CASSQDPTRQETQYF,TGTGCCAGCAGCCAAGATCCGACTAGACAAGAGACCCAGTACTTC
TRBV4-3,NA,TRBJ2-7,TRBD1,CASSFSGTGETYEQYF,TGCGCCAGCAGCTTTTCCGGGACAGGGGAAACCTACGAGCAGTACTTC
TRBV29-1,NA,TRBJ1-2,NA,CSVESGTNYGYTF,TGCAGCGTTGAGTCAGGGACTAATTATGGCTACACCTTC
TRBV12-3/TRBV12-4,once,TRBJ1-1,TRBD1,CASSLQGGTEAFF,TGTGCCAGCAGTTTACAGGGGGGCACTGAAGCTTTCTTT
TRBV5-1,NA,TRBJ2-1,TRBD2,CASSERKASGSLYNEQFF,TGCGCCAGCAGCGAAAGGAAGGCTAGCGGGAGTTTGTACAATGAGCAGTTCTTC
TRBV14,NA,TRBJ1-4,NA,CASSQEKWTATNEKLFF,TGTGCCAGCAGCCAAGAAAAGTGGACAGCGACTAATGAAAAACTGTTTTTT
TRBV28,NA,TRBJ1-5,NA,CASSRTVNQPQHF,TGTGCCAGCAGTCGGACAGTCAATCAGCCCCAGCATTTT
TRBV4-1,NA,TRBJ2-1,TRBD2,CASSQDSLAGISYNEQFF,TGCGCCAGCAGCCAAGATAGTCTAGCGGGAATATCCTACAATGAGCAGTTCTTC
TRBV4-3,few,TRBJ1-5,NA,CASSHRGPDQPQHF,TGCGCCAGCAGCCATAGGGGCCCCGATCAGCCCCAGCATTTT
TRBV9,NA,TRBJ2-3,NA,CASSVGDTSTDTQYF,TGTGCCAGCAGCGTAGGAGACACTAGCACAGATACGCAGTATTTT
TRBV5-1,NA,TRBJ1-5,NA,CASSLAPVGGSNQPQHF,TGCGCCAGCAGCTTGGCCCCCGTCGGGGGGAGCAATCAGCCCCAGCATTTT
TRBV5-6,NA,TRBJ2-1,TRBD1,CASSFLTGSRNNEQFF,TGTGCCAGCAGCTTCCTGACAGGGTCTAGGAACAATGAGCAGTTCTTC
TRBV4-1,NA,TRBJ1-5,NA,CASSQVGNQPQHF,TGCGCCAGCAGCCAAGTCGGGAATCAGCCCCAGCATTTT
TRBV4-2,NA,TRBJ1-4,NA,CASSQQGREKLFF,TGTGCCAGCAGCCAACAGGGAAGGGAAAAACTGTTTTTT
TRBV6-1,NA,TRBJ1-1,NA,CASSEKAGRDTEAFF,TGTGCCAGCAGTGAAAAGGCAGGGAGGGACACTGAAGCTTTCTTT
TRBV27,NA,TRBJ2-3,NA,CASSPDSYTQYF,TGTGCCAGCAGTCCCGACAGTTATACGCAGTATTTT
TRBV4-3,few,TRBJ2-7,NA,CASSQDRSGLTHF,TGCGCCAGCAGCCAAGATCGCTCCGGACTGACACACTTC
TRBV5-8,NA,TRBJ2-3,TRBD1,CASSYDRDGTDTQYF,TGTGCCAGCAGCTACGACAGGGACGGCACAGATACGCAGTATTTT
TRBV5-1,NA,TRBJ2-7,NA,CASSLEHSSYEQYF,TGCGCCAGCAGCTTGGAACACAGCTCCTACGAGCAGTACTTC
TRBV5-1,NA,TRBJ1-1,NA,CASSFQAWNTEAFF,TGCGCCAGCAGCTTTCAGGCCTGGAACACTGAAGCTTTCTTT